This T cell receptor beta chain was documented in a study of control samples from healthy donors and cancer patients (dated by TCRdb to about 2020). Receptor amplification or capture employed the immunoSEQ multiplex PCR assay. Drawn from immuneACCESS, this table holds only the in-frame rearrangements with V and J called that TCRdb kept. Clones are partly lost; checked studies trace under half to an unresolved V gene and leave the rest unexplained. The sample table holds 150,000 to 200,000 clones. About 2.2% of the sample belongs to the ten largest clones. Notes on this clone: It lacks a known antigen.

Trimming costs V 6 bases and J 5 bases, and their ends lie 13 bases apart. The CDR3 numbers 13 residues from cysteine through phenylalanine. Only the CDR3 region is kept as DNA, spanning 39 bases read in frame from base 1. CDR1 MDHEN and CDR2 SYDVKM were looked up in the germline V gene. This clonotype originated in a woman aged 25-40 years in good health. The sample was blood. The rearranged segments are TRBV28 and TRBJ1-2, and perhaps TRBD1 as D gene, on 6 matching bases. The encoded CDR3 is CASSVGHIYGYTF. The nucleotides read TGTGCCAGCAGCGTGGGACATATTTATGGCTACACCTTC.